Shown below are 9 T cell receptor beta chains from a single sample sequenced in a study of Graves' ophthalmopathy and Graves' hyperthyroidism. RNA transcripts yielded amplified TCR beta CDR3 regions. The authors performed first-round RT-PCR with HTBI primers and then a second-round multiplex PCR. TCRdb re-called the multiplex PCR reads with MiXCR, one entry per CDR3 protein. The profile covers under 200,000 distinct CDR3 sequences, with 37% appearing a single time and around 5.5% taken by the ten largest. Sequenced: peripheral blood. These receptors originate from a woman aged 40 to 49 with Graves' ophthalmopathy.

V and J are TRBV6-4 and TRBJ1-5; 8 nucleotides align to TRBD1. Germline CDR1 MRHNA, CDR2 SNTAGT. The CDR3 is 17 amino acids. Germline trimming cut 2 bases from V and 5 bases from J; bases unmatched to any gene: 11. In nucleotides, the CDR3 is TGTGCCAGCAGTGACCTACTTCGGACAGGGAATGATCAGCCCCAGCATTTT. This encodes CASSDLLRTGNDQPQHF.

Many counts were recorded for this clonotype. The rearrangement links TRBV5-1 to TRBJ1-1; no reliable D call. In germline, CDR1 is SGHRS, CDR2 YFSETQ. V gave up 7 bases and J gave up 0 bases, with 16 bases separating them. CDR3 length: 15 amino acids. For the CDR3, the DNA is TGCGCCAGCCTACCCTTCGGAGGTTTGAACACTGAAGCTTTCTTT. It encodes CASLPFGGLNTEAFF.

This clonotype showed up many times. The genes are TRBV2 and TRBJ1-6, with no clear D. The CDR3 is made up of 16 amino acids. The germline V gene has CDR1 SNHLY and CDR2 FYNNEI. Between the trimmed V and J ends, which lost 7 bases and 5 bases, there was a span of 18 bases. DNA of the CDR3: TGTGCCAGCAAAGCCCCCGGGAGGGAGAATAATTCACCCCTCCACTTT. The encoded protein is CASKAPGRENNSPLHF. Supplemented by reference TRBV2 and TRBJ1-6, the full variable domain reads EPEVTQTPSHQVTQMGQEVILRCVPISNHLYFYWYRQILGQKVEFLVSFYNNEISEKSEIFDDQFSVERPDGSNFTLKIRSTKLEDSAMYFCASKAPGRENNSPLHFGNGTRLTVT.

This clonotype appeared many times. In DNA, the CDR3 is TGTGCCAGCAGTTCCGTTGGTTCCTACGAGCAGTACTTC. It specifies CASSSVGSYEQYF. This rearrangement joins TRBV6-5 to TRBJ2-7; no clear D. The CDR3 totals 13 residues. In germline, CDR1 is MNHEY, CDR2 SVGAGI. Trimming left V 4 bases short and J 1 base short, with 8 bases between.

The CDR3 is CASETGTTEAFF. CDR3 sequence (DNA): TGTGCCAGTGAAACAGGGACCACTGAAGCTTTCTTT. The rearrangement links TRBV28 to TRBJ1-1, with D perhaps TRBD1 (6 bases). V was clipped by 9 bases and J by 4 bases, with 12 bases between them. The CDR3 runs to 12 residues. Germline CDR1 and CDR2: MDHEN and SYDVKM. The full variable domain, rest sourced from reference TRBV28 and TRBJ1-1, is DVKVTQSSRYLVKRTGEKVFLECVQDMDHENMFWYRQDPGLGLRLIYFSYDVKMKEKGDIPEGYSVSREKKERFSLILESASTNQTSMYLCASETGTTEAFFGQGTRLTVV.

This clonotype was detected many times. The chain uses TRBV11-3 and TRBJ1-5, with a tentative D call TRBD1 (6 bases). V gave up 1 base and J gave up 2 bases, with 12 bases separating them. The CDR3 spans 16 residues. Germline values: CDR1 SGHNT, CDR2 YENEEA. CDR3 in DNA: TGTGCCAGCAGCTTAGTTGGGGGCGGAGGCAATCAGCCCCAGCATTTT. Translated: CASSLVGGGGNQPQHF.

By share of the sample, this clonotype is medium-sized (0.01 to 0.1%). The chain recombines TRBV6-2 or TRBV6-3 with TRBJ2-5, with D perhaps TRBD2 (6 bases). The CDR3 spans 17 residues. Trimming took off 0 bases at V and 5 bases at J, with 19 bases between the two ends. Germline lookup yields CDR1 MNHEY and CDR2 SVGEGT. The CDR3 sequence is CASSYSKTGVFQETQYF. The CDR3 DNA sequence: TGTGCCAGCAGTTACTCGAAGACGGGAGTCTTTCAGGAGACCCAGTACTTC.

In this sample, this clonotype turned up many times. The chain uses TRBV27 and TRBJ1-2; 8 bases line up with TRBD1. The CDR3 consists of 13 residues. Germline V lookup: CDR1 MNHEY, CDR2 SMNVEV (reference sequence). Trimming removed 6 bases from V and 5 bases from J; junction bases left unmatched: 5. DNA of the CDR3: TGTGCCAGCAGAAGGGACAGGTGGTATGGCTACACCTTC. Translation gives CASRRDRWYGYTF.

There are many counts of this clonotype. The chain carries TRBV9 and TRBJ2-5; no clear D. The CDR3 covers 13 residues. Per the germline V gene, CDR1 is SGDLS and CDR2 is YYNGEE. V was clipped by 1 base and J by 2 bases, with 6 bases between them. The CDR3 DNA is TGTGCCAGCAGCGTAACCGGGCAAGAGACCCAGTACTTC. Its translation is CASSVTGQETQYF. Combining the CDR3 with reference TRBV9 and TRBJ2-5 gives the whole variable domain DSGVTQTPKHLITATGQRVTLRCSPRSGDLSVYWYQQSLDQGLQFLIQYYNGEERAKGNILERFSAQQFPDLHSELNLSSLELGDSALYFCASSVTGQETQYFGPGTRLLVL.